This T cell receptor (beta chain) appears in the sequencing data of a study of cytomegalovirus exposure and HLA in healthy donors. Study results and limitations: In vitro assays verified that three CMV-associated chains recognized CMV antigens specifically.

Of note for this clone: Its target is not known.

In the PCR, 60 Vbeta and 13 Jbeta primers were used. Data came from immunoSEQ multiplex PCR; TCRdb stores just in-frame clones and leaves some out. Counted here are 100,000 to 150,000 clones, about 78% occurring once; the ten biggest clones make up approximately 3.8%. The V end lost 5 bases, the J end lost 0 bases, and 10 bases lay between the germline ends. CDR1 and CDR2 from the germline V gene are SEHNR and FQNEAQ (reference sequence). The CDR3 spans 15 residues. The material sequenced was PBMCs. This rearrangement joins TRBV7-9 to TRBJ1-4; weak D call: TRBD1 (6 bases). This clonotype was obtained from a man aged 25 to 40 in good health and CMV-seronegative. CDR3 loop: CASSPRTATNEKLFF. In nucleotides, the CDR3 is TGTGCCAGCAGCCCACGGACAGCAACTAATGAAAAACTGTTTTTT.